The 22 T cell receptor beta chains below were found in one sample sequenced in a study of cytomegalovirus exposure and HLA in healthy donors listed by TCRdb under 2017. Library construction relied on the immunoSEQ multiplex PCR assay. For the multiplex PCR, a mixture combining 60 forward primers for TCR Vbeta segments and 13 reverse primers for TCR Jbeta segments was used. Drawn from immuneACCESS, this table holds only the in-frame rearrangements with V and J called that TCRdb kept. Clones are partly lost; checked studies trace under half to an unresolved V gene and leave the rest unexplained. This sample is represented by roughly 150,000 clones; around 70% of them were singletons. Approximately 2% of the sample is held by the ten biggest clonotypes. Sequenced input: PBMCs. The receptors derive from a man aged 40-49 years in good health and CMV-seronegative.

V is TRBV4-3 and J is TRBJ1-2, with unresolved D. Per germline, CDR1 LGHNA and CDR2 YSLEER. The CDR3 extends over 13 amino acids. V gave up 0 bases and J gave up 6 bases, with 8 bases separating them. CDR3 protein: CASSQDRAHGYTF. In nucleotides, the CDR3 is TGCGCCAGCAGCCAAGATCGTGCGCATGGCTACACCTTC.

This chain links TRBV19 with TRBJ1-1; 9 positions match TRBD1. Trimming cost V 6 bases and J 0 bases; bases outside gene matches: 2. Germline assignment: CDR1 LNHDA and CDR2 SQIVND (reference sequence). The CDR3 length is 14 residues. The CDR3 DNA reads as TGTGCCAGTAGCCGGGACAGGGTGAACACTGAAGCTTTCTTT. Translated: CASSRDRVNTEAFF. Full variable domain (missing parts from reference TRBV19 and TRBJ1-1): DGGITQSPKYLFRKEGQNVTLSCEQNLNHDAMYWYRQDPGQGLRLIYYSQIVNDFQKGDIAEGYSVSREKKESFPLTVTSAQKNPTAFYLCASSRDRVNTEAFFGQGTRLTVV.

The V call is TRBV5-1, the J call TRBJ2-3; unclear D gene. The CDR3 has 16 residues. Between the trimmed V and J ends, which lost 4 bases and 0 bases, there was a span of 15 bases. CDR1 SGHRS and CDR2 YFSETQ come from the germline V gene. CDR3 nucleotide sequence: TGCGCCAGCAGCACCAACCGAGTCGGTAGCACAGATACGCAGTATTTT. Translated: CASSTNRVGSTDTQYF.

The chain recombines TRBV4-1 with TRBJ1-5; 7 nucleotides match TRBD1. Trimming removed 0 bases from V and 4 bases from J; junction bases left unmatched: 3. Germline CDR1 reads MGHRA; CDR2 reads YSYEKL. This CDR3 has 15 residues. Here the CDR3 reads CASSQDGTANQPQHF. In nucleotides, the CDR3 is TGCGCCAGCAGCCAAGATGGGACAGCTAATCAGCCCCAGCATTTT.

Comment on this clone: Different DNA sequences within this sample yield the same CDR3. The chain has TRBV7-9 and TRBJ1-5; no clear D gene. The CDR3 has 15 amino acids. The V gene lost 1 base and the J gene lost 1 base, with 8 bases spanning the gap. Germline loops: CDR1 SEHNR, CDR2 FQNEAQ (reference sequence). CDR3 sequence (DNA): TGTGCCAGCAGCTTAGTGGGAGGGAGCAATCAGCCCCAGCATTTT. Protein product: CASSLVGGSNQPQHF.

DNA for the CDR3: TGTGCCAGCGGGGGACTCGCGAACACCGGGGAGCTGTTTTTT. As protein: CASGGLANTGELFF. This chain connects TRBV6-1 to TRBJ2-2; TRBD2 might be the D (6 bases). Trimming shortened V by 8 bases and J by 0 bases, and 10 bases separated the two germline ends. This CDR3 has 14 amino acids. Looked up from germline, CDR1 is MNHNS and CDR2 is SASEGT.

J is TRBJ2-1 and V is TRBV5-1, with D perhaps matching TRBD2 (5 bases). V lost 2 bases and J lost 6, with 12 bases in between. Looked up from germline, CDR1 is SGHRS and CDR2 is YFSETQ. CDR3 length: 14 residues. CDR3 loop: CASSLLNRGNEQFF. CDR3 in DNA: TGCGCCAGCAGCTTACTCAACCGGGGCAATGAGCAGTTCTTC.

This chain uses TRBV18 with TRBJ1-3, with 9 positions matching TRBD1. CDR3 size: 16 residues. The V and J ends lost 3 bases and 0 bases, in that order; junction bases with no gene match: 3. CDR1 and CDR2 from the germline V gene are KGHSH and LQKENI. DNA for the CDR3: TGTGCCAGCTCACCGTCGGGACAGGGCTCTGGAAACACCATATATTTT. Translation: CASSPSGQGSGNTIYF. Using reference TRBV18 and TRBJ1-3 for the parts outside the CDR3, the full variable domain is NAGVMQNPRHLVRRRGQEARLRCSPMKGHSHVYWYRQLPEEGLKFMVYLQKENIIDESGMPKERFSAEFPKEGPSILRIQQVVRGDSAAYFCASSPSGQGSGNTIYFGEGSWLTVV.

This chain connects TRBV11-1 to TRBJ2-6, with unresolved D. The length of the CDR3 is 13 residues. The ends were cut back, 9 bases at V and 2 bases at J, with 8 bases in the middle. CDR1 is SGHAT and CDR2 is FQDESV in the germline V gene (reference sequence). CDR3 in amino acids: CASSEPGANVLTF. The CDR3 DNA follows: TGTGCCAGTTCGGAGCCTGGGGCCAACGTCCTGACTTTC.

This rearrangement joins TRBV12-5 to TRBJ1-1; D possibly corresponds to TRBD1 (6 bases). The germline CDR1 and CDR2 sequences are LGHNT and FRNRAP. Trimming pared 0 bases from V and 0 bases from J, leaving 14 bases between. This CDR3 spans 17 amino acids. The CDR3 DNA reads TGTGCTAGTGGTTTGGTAGTGCAAGGACAGATGAACACTGAAGCTTTCTTT. Its protein product is CASGLVVQGQMNTEAFF.

This clone showed up just a few times. The chain links TRBV6-5 to TRBJ2-7; D possibly corresponds to TRBD1 (6 bases). Trimming pared 4 bases from V and 7 bases from J, leaving 11 bases between. The CDR3 has 12 amino acids. Germline V gene data show CDR1 as MNHEY and CDR2 as SVGAGI. CDR3 sequence: CASSSQGREQYF. The CDR3 DNA reads TGTGCCAGCAGTTCACAGGGCCGGGAGCAGTACTTC.

The CDR3 region has the DNA TGTGCCAGCAGTGAAACACCTATTGCGGGAGGGACAGATACGCAGTATTTT. This encodes CASSETPIAGGTDTQYF. The chain links TRBV25-1 to TRBJ2-3; the match to TRBD2 covers 9 bases. V gave up 2 bases and J gave up 3 bases; unmatched junction bases: 9. The CDR3 totals 17 residues. Looked up from germline, CDR1 is MGHDK and CDR2 is SYGVNS. Complete variable domain (other parts from reference TRBV25-1 and TRBJ2-3): EADIYQTPRYLVIGTGKKITLECSQTMGHDKMYWYQQDPGMELHLIHYSYGVNSTEKGDLSSESTVSRIRTEHFPLTLESARPSHTSQYLCASSETPIAGGTDTQYFGPGTRLTVL.

This chain links TRBV10-3 with TRBJ1-1; D may be TRBD1 (6 bases). The CDR3 runs 12 residues. The germline V and J ends were trimmed by 7 bases and 8 bases, with 14 bases remaining between them. CDR1 and CDR2 from the germline V gene are ENHRY and SYGVKD. This CDR3 reads CAIKGGEGEAFF. Written as DNA, the CDR3 is TGTGCCATCAAGGGGGGGGAAGGGGAAGCTTTCTTT.

V gene TRBV1 combines with J gene TRBJ2-1; the DNA was not used to check the table's D call, TRBD2. TRBV1 represents a pseudogene. This CDR3 comprises 21 residues. The CDR3 sequence: CTSSQDWRTSGRAGQDNEQFF. CDR3 in DNA: TGCACCAGCAGCCAAGATTGGAGGACTAGCGGGAGGGCCGGACAGGACAATGAGCAGTTCTTC.

The chain carries TRBV30 and TRBJ2-3, with 7 positions matching TRBD2. The CDR3 runs to 17 residues. Looked up from germline, CDR1 is GTSNPN and CDR2 is SVGIG (reference sequence). V was clipped by 3 bases and J by 3 bases; unmatched bases: 15. The CDR3 sequence: CAWSAPSWAGVTDTQYF. In DNA, the CDR3 is TGTGCCTGGAGCGCCCCGTCGTGGGCGGGAGTTACAGATACGCAGTATTTT.

This rearrangement joins TRBV5-6 to TRBJ1-6; D not resolved. V was pared by 1 base and J by 10 bases, with 15 bases between. This CDR3 is built from 15 residues. Germline CDR1 reads SGHDT; CDR2 reads YYEEEE. CDR3 region: CASSLRSGVESPLHF. Here the CDR3 DNA reads TGTGCCAGCAGCTTGCGCTCGGGAGTCGAGTCACCCCTCCACTTT.

The chain links TRBV19 to TRBJ2-1; a possible D gene is TRBD2 (5 bases). The ends were cut back, 6 bases at V and 0 bases at J, with 12 bases in the middle. The CDR3 covers 15 residues. Germline CDR1 reads LNHDA; CDR2 reads SQIVND (reference sequence). The CDR3 loop reads CASRGGPGSYNEQFF. CDR3 DNA: TGTGCCAGTAGAGGAGGCCCGGGCTCCTACAATGAGCAGTTCTTC. Combining the CDR3 with reference TRBV19 and TRBJ2-1 gives the whole variable domain DGGITQSPKYLFRKEGQNVTLSCEQNLNHDAMYWYRQDPGQGLRLIYYSQIVNDFQKGDIAEGYSVSREKKESFPLTVTSAQKNPTAFYLCASRGGPGSYNEQFFGPGTRLTVL.

A single count supports this clone. The chain joins TRBV9 to TRBJ1-2, with D possibly TRBD1 on 5 matching bases. The CDR3 totals 16 residues. CDR1 and CDR2 from the germline V gene are SGDLS and YYNGEE. Trimming took off 0 bases at V and 8 bases at J, with 20 bases between the two ends. CDR3 sequence: CASSVGQGSSGEGYTF. CDR3 sequence (DNA): TGTGCCAGCAGCGTAGGGCAGGGATCCTCTGGTGAGGGCTACACCTTC.

The V and J genes are TRBV27 and TRBJ1-6; D may be TRBD1 (6 bases). Germline values: CDR1 MNHEY, CDR2 SMNVEV (reference sequence). The CDR3 spans 14 residues. Trimming removed 2 bases at V and 7 bases at J, with 9 bases between. The CDR3 nucleotides read TGTGCCAGCAGTTTACGGCAGGGGAATTCACCCCTCCACTTT. Translation gives CASSLRQGNSPLHF.

The table lists this clone with a few counts. Written as DNA, the CDR3 is TGTGCCAGCAGCGAGGGACTAGCGGGAGGGTTCATCACCGGGGAGCTGTTTTTT. It yields the protein CASSEGLAGGFITGELFF. J is TRBJ2-2 and V is TRBV5-4, with TRBD2 matching 16 bases. The CDR3 runs 18 residues. J was trimmed by 4 bases and V by 4 bases; bases with no gene match: 7. Per the germline V gene, CDR1 is SGHNT and CDR2 is YYREEE (reference sequence). The full variable domain, completed using reference TRBV5-4 and TRBJ2-2, is ETGVTQSPTHLIKTRGQQVTLRCSSQSGHNTVSWYQQALGQGPQFIFQYYREEENGRGNFPPRFSGLQFPNYSSELNVNALELDDSALYLCASSEGLAGGFITGELFFGEGSRLTVL.

The chain combines TRBV7-2 with TRBJ2-1, with TRBD2 matching 9 bases. Trimming removed 2 bases from V and 8 bases from J; junction bases left unmatched: 13. The germline CDR1 and CDR2 sequences are SGHTA and FQGNSA. The CDR3 totals 17 residues. The CDR3 region is CASSLRGMAGGVYEQFF. The CDR3 bases are TGTGCCAGCAGCTTAAGGGGGATGGCGGGAGGGGTCTATGAGCAGTTCTTC. Drawing the rest from reference TRBV7-2 and TRBJ2-1, the complete variable domain is GAGVSQSPSNKVTEKGKDVELRCDPISGHTALYWYRQSLGQGLEFLIYFQGNSAPDKSGLPSDRFSAERTGGSVSTLTIQRTQQEDSAVYLCASSLRGMAGGVYEQFFGPGTRLTVL.

This rearrangement joins TRBV14 to TRBJ2-5; 8 bases align to TRBD1. The CDR3 is 18 residues long. Germline CDR1 reads SGHDN; CDR2 reads FVKESK. V lost 3 bases and J lost 5; bases outside the gene matches: 17. This chain's CDR3 is CASSHFPADRGEDETQYF. The CDR3 DNA is TGTGCCAGCAGCCATTTCCCAGCCGACAGGGGCGAAGATGAGACCCAGTACTTC.